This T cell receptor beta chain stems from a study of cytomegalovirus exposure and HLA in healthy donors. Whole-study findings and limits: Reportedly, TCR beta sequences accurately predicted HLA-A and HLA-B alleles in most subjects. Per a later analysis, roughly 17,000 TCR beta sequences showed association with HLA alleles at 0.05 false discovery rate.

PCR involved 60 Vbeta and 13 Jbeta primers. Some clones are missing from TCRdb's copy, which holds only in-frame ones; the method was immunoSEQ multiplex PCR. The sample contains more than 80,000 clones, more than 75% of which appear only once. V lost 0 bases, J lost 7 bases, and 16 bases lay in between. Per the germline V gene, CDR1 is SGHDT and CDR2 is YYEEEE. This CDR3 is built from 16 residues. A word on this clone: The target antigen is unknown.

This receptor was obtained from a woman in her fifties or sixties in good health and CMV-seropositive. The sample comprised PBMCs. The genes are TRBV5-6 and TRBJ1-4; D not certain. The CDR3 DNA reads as TGTGCCAGCAGCTTGGCCGTAGGGTCAGCGGTTGAAAAACTGTTTTTT. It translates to CASSLAVGSAVEKLFF.